One sample yielded the 21 T cell receptor beta chains listed below, sequenced in a study of post-analysis software for immune sequencing data. Study results and limitations: Higher frequency in patients than in controls was seen for about 5 TRBV segments, with TRBV5-6, TRBV5-1 and TRBV20-1 among them.

Researchers reported that TCR beta cDNA libraries carried unique molecular identifiers. TCRdb re-called the PCR reads with MiXCR, one entry per CDR3 protein. This sample carries hundreds of thousands of distinct CDR3 sequences, roughly 45% of them seen once, and the ten largest clones take about 12%. The antigens for these receptors are not known. Sequenced material: blood. All receptors come from a girl between 5 and 17 years old with multiple sclerosis.

The chain has TRBV20-1 and TRBJ1-2, with D unresolved. Per the germline V gene, CDR1 is DFQATT and CDR2 is SNEGSKA (reference sequence). This CDR3 contains 11 residues. Trimming removed 6 bases from V and 4 bases from J, with 9 bases in between. This CDR3 reads CSASPPYGYTF. As DNA, the CDR3 is TGCAGTGCCAGTCCCCCCTATGGCTACACCTTC.

This clonotype has more than one count but fewer than ten. The chain joins TRBV5-1 to TRBJ1-1; D is perhaps TRBD1 (6 bases). CDR3 length equals 16 residues. CDR1 and CDR2 (germline): SGHRS, YFSETQ. The germline V and J ends were trimmed by 1 base and 2 bases, with 15 bases remaining between them. The CDR3 DNA follows: TGCGCCAGCAGCTTGCGGGAGGGGGGGCCCAACACTGAAGCTTTCTTT. Protein: CASSLREGGPNTEAFF.

This clonotype was found a few times. The rearrangement links TRBV3-1 to TRBJ2-3, with a tentative D call TRBD1 (6 bases). Trimming took off 5 bases at V and 2 bases at J, with 17 bases between the two ends. This CDR3 comprises 16 residues. Germline V gene sequence: CDR1 LGHDT, CDR2 YNNKEL (reference sequence). CDR3: CASSFRSGDNTDTQYF. CDR3 nucleotides: TGTGCCAGCAGCTTCCGTTCTGGGGACAACACAGATACGCAGTATTTT.

This clonotype was recorded a few times. J is TRBJ2-1 and V is TRBV7-9, with D uncertain. The CDR3 spans 13 residues. Germline values: CDR1 SEHNR, CDR2 FQNEAQ (reference sequence). The V gene lost 1 base and the J gene lost 5 bases, with 6 bases spanning the gap. CDR3 loop: CASSLESHNEQFF. CDR3 nucleotide sequence: TGTGCCAGCAGCTTAGAGTCCCACAATGAGCAGTTCTTC.

V is TRBV7-2 and J is TRBJ2-7; D possibly uses TRBD1 or TRBD2 (5 bases each). Trimming took off 10 bases at V and 5 bases at J, with 24 bases between the two ends. The CDR3 is 15 residues long. CDR1 and CDR2 from the germline V gene are SGHTA and FQGNSA. CDR3: CANSREGTNGNEQYF. The CDR3 DNA reads TGTGCCAACAGTCGTGAGGGGACGAACGGTAACGAGCAGTACTTC.

The chain couples TRBV7-3 to TRBJ2-3; TRBD2 agrees at 10 bases. Germline V gene data show CDR1 as SGHTA and CDR2 as FQGTGA. Trimming took 2 bases from V and 7 from J; bases not matched to a gene: 21. The CDR3 is 20 amino acids. The CDR3 loop is CASSLLSRFSSGSSTHTQYF. The CDR3 DNA reads TGTGCCAGCAGCTTATTATCGAGGTTTTCTAGCGGGAGTTCGACACATACGCAGTATTTT. The full variable domain, with the rest looked up from reference TRBV7-3 and TRBJ2-3, is GAGVSQTPSNKVTEKGKYVELRCDPISGHTALYWYRQSLGQGPEFLIYFQGTGAADDSGLPNDRFFAVRPEGSVSTLKIQRTERGDSAVYLCASSLLSRFSSGSSTHTQYFGPGTRLTVL.

This clonotype was seen only a few times. The chain couples TRBV7-2 to TRBJ2-3, with D possibly TRBD2 on 5 matching bases. Per the germline V gene, CDR1 is SGHTA and CDR2 is FQGNSA. Trimming shortened V by 6 bases and J by 6 bases, and 28 bases separated the two germline ends. This CDR3 region has 18 residues. CDR3 nucleotide sequence: TGTGCCAGCAGGCAAAAAGGAGGACCTACGGGGTTGGTCGATACGCAGTATTTT. Protein product: CASRQKGGPTGLVDTQYF.

This sequence joins TRBV27 and TRBJ1-6; D possibly corresponds to TRBD1 (5 bases). Germline V gives CDR1 MNHEY, CDR2 SMNVEV (reference sequence). Deletions cut 6 bases from V and 0 bases from J, with 12 bases between. This CDR3 has 16 residues. CDR3 sequence (DNA): TGTGCCAGCAGCCCTGAGGGGAGCTCCTATAATTCACCCCTCCACTTT. This gives the protein CASSPEGSSYNSPLHF.

This clonotype was observed a few times. The V and J genes are TRBV20-1 and TRBJ1-5; D unclear. The CDR3 runs to 14 residues. V shed 3 bases and J shed 3 bases, with 12 bases lying between them. Germline CDR1 DFQATT, CDR2 SNEGSKA (reference sequence). Written as DNA, the CDR3 is TGCAGTGCTAGCCGGCAGGCTAACAATCAGCCCCAGCATTTT. Its protein product is CSASRQANNQPQHF.

V usage is TRBV6-5 and J usage is TRBJ2-1, with D unresolved. Germline CDR1 MNHEY, CDR2 SVGAGI. The CDR3 spans 14 residues. Trimming stripped 5 bases from V and 1 base from J, with 9 bases between. CDR3 in amino acids: CASSDGDSYNEQFF. The CDR3 DNA reads TGTGCCAGCAGTGACGGCGATTCCTACAATGAGCAGTTCTTC.

This clonotype turned up a few times. The V and J genes are TRBV4-2 and TRBJ2-1; no firm D call. Germline lookup yields CDR1 LGHNA and CDR2 YNFKEQ. V was cut by 4 bases and J by 8 bases, with 9 bases left in between. This CDR3 contains 12 residues. The CDR3 DNA sequence: TGTGCCAGCAGCCTCCTTTTGGATGAGCAGTTCTTC. Its translation is CASSLLLDEQFF.

The V gene is TRBV20-1, the J gene TRBJ2-7, with D hard to call. This CDR3 region has 13 residues. CDR1 and CDR2 from the germline V gene are DFQATT and SNEGSKA (reference sequence). Trimming stripped 3 bases from V and 0 bases from J, with 9 bases between. The CDR3 spells CSASYTLSYEQYF. The DNA for the CDR3 is TGCAGTGCTAGTTACACACTCTCCTACGAGCAGTACTTC.

A few counts support this clonotype. The J gene is TRBJ2-7, the V gene TRBV10-1; 10 bases are a match to TRBD1. This CDR3 region has 15 residues. The V segment lost 4 bases and the J segment 1 base; nucleotides outside the gene matches: 4. Germline CDR1 is WNHNN and CDR2 is SYGVQD (reference sequence). CDR3 coding DNA: TGCGCCAGCAGTGCGCCGGGACAGGGGTCCTACGAGCAGTACTTC. It yields the protein CASSAPGQGSYEQYF.

This clonotype was counted a single time. The gene calls are TRBV24-1 and TRBJ2-1; TRBD2 matches at 10 bases. The germline V gene has CDR1 KGHDR and CDR2 SFDVKD. The CDR3 has 15 residues. Trimming cost V 9 bases and J 0 bases; bases outside gene matches: 4. This CDR3 reads CATAGLAASYNEQFF. In nucleotides, the CDR3 is TGTGCCACCGCAGGACTAGCGGCCTCCTACAATGAGCAGTTCTTC.

The chain has TRBV20-1 and TRBJ1-2, with D unresolved. V was pared by 5 bases and J by 0 bases, with 13 bases between. The CDR3 covers 14 residues. CDR1 DFQATT and CDR2 SNEGSKA come from the germline V gene (reference sequence). DNA for the CDR3: TGCAGTGCTTGGTGGGAGGATTCTAACTATGGCTACACCTTC. Translation gives CSAWWEDSNYGYTF.

The chain recombines TRBV7-2 with TRBJ1-5; D is undetermined. The V end was cut by 0 bases, the J end by 0 bases, with 3 bases between. Germline-derived CDR1 and CDR2 are SGHTA and FQGNSA. CDR3 length equals 14 residues. The CDR3 here is CASSLANSNQPQHF. Here the CDR3 DNA reads TGTGCCAGCAGCTTAGCGAATAGCAATCAGCCCCAGCATTTT.

The table lists this clonotype with many counts. At one end the junction does not follow the germline gene, possibly because of a read error. The chain is built from TRBV20-1 and TRBJ2-7; 10 positions match TRBD1. CDR1 is DFQATT, CDR2 SNEGSKA, per germline (reference sequence). There are 16 residues in the CDR3. The CDR3 reads CSAREVGTGDSYEQYF. DNA for the CDR3: TGCAGTGCTCGAGAAGTAGGGACAGGGGACTCCTACGAGCAGTACTTC.

This clonotype occurred a few times. The V and J genes are TRBV4-3 and TRBJ2-7, with 7 positions matching TRBD1. The CDR3 is made up of 16 amino acids. Germline loops: CDR1 LGHNA, CDR2 YSLEER. Germline trimming cut 0 bases from V and 2 bases from J; bases unmatched to any gene: 7. CDR3 protein: CASSQEFWGQTYEQYF. The CDR3 DNA reads as TGCGCCAGCAGCCAAGAGTTCTGGGGACAGACCTACGAGCAGTACTTC.

The chain carries TRBV2 and TRBJ2-5; 8 bases are a match to TRBD2. Germline loops: CDR1 SNHLY, CDR2 FYNNEI. V dropped 4 bases and J dropped 0; count of bases not matched to a gene: 16. The CDR3 consists of 19 residues. CDR3 DNA: TGTGCCAGCAGTGTGGATGACCGATTGACTAGCGCCAACCAAGAGACCCAGTACTTC. It is translated as CASSVDDRLTSANQETQYF.

This clonotype came up many times. The J gene is TRBJ2-7, the V gene TRBV12-3 or TRBV12-4; 7 nucleotides match TRBD1. V shed 6 bases and J 3 bases; nucleotides not matched to a gene: 2. The CDR3 loop spans 12 amino acids. The CDR3 coding sequence is TGTGCCAGCAGGGGGGACAGCTACGAGCAGTACTTC. This sequence encodes CASRGDSYEQYF.

This clonotype was recorded a few times. V gene TRBV5-6 combines with J gene TRBJ2-5, with 10 positions matching TRBD1. Judging by the DNA end, TRBJ2-7 fits better; the J call may be wrong. The CDR3 runs 15 residues. Germline V CDR1 and CDR2: SGHDT, YYEEEE. CDR3: CASSSGTGVPGEQYF. CDR3 coding DNA: TGTGCCAGCAGCTCCGGGACAGGGGTTCCGGGCGAGCAGTACTTC.